This TCR beta chain derives from a study of CD8 T cells in ankylosing spondylitis. This CDR3 has 14 residues. V lost 8 bases, J lost 3 bases, and 14 bases lay in between. Concerning this clonotype: Antigen specificity is unknown.

TCRdb passed the 5' RACE reads through MiXCR, listing each CDR3 protein once. The sample lists 300,000 to 400,000 distinct CDR3 sequences, approximately 10% occurring once. Study-wide results and limits: A TCR beta motif of about 8 highly homologous variants appeared characteristic of ankylosing spondylitis blood.

This sequence was found in a female donor with ankylosing spondylitis or in good health (not recorded which). The chain couples TRBV12-3 or TRBV12-4 to TRBJ1-5; possibly TRBD1 for D (5 bases). The specimen sequenced was blood, either unsorted or a sorted T cell fraction (not recorded which). The CDR3 DNA sequence: TGTGCCAGCCGGGGGGGTAGTCTCAATCAGCCCCAGCATTTT. Its protein product is CASRGGSLNQPQHF.